This T cell receptor (beta chain) was obtained from a study of cytomegalovirus exposure and HLA in healthy donors. Study-wide results and limits: Most of the TCR beta V segments (in an earlier analysis) were productive either about 90% or about 30% of the time. Analyzed later, association rates of TCRs varied across HLA loci, with DRB1 most and HLA-C fewest.

As for this clone: Its antigen is as yet unknown.

The PCR contained 60 Vbeta and 13 Jbeta primers. Generated by immunoSEQ multiplex PCR, the TCRdb table keeps only in-frame clones and is missing some. The sample includes approximately 97,000 clones, about four fifths seen only once; the top ten take less than 4.5%. This TCR was recovered from a woman between 65 and 79 years old in good health and CMV-seropositive. Sequencing was performed on PBMCs.

Written as DNA, the CDR3 is TGTGCCAGCAGCCAAGATCATTCAAACAGGGCCTCTGGAAACACCATATATTTT. Amino acids: CASSQDHSNRASGNTIYF. The rearrangement joins TRBV4-2 to TRBJ1-3; weak D call: TRBD1 (6 bases). Germline CDR1 is LGHNA and CDR2 is YNFKEQ. V lost 0 bases to trimming and J lost 0 bases, with 15 bases between them. The CDR3 covers 18 residues.